A selection of T cell receptor beta chains follows, all from one sample in a study of beta chain features in type 1 diabetes. Repertoires were generated with immunoSEQ multiplex PCR, while TCRdb's copy carries only in-frame clones and drops some. The sample includes roughly 53,000 clones, around 45% of them seen just once. The sample consisted of Tregs from blood. The receptors come from a man aged 30 to 45 with type 1 diabetes. The CDR3 runs from the conserved cysteine through the conserved F or W. The D gene is left open where the match is weak. Where a row states a size, it is once, few, many or the class of an expanded clone; other rows omit it.

J	V	size	D	DNA	CDR3
TRBJ2-5	TRBV18	NA	NA	TGTGCCAGCTCCCTAAATATGCCGGGGGGCGGCGTCCAAGAGACCCAGTACTTC	CASSLNMPGGGVQETQYF
TRBJ1-2	TRBV9	NA	TRBD1	TGTGCCAGCAGCGAGCGGACAGGGGGCAGGGGCTACACCTTC	CASSERTGGRGYTF
TRBJ1-1	TRBV27	NA	TRBD1	TGTGCCTCCAGGGGACAGGCAGAGGGCACTGAAGCTTTCTTT	CASRGQAEGTEAFF
TRBJ1-5	TRBV23-1	few	NA	TGCGCCAGCAGTCACTCGGGGAGGCAGCCCCAGCATTTT	CASSHSGRQPQHF
TRBJ2-7	TRBV2	NA	TRBD2	TGTGCCAGCAGCACCGGACTAGCGGGACCCTACGAGCAGTACTTC	CASSTGLAGPYEQYF
TRBJ1-2	TRBV30	NA	NA	TGTGCCTGGAGTGTACAGTGGGGATCTGGGAGGCATGGCTACACCTTC	CAWSVQWGSGRHGYTF
TRBJ1-6	TRBV2	few	NA	TGTGCCAGCAGTGAAGCTGGCGGACAGTATAATTCACCCCTCCACTTT	CASSEAGGQYNSPLHF
TRBJ2-7	TRBV5-1	once	NA	TGCGCCAGCAGCCAAAACGGACAGGAGCAGTACTTC	CASSQNGQEQYF
TRBJ2-7	TRBV7-2	NA	TRBD2	TGTGCCAGCAGCTCCAGACTAGCGGGCGAGCAGTACTTC	CASSSRLAGEQYF
TRBJ2-3	TRBV5-1	NA	NA	TGCGCCAGCAGCGGGGGACAAGCTCCGTCCGTTACTAGCACAGATACGCAGTATTTT	CASSGGQAPSVTSTDTQYF